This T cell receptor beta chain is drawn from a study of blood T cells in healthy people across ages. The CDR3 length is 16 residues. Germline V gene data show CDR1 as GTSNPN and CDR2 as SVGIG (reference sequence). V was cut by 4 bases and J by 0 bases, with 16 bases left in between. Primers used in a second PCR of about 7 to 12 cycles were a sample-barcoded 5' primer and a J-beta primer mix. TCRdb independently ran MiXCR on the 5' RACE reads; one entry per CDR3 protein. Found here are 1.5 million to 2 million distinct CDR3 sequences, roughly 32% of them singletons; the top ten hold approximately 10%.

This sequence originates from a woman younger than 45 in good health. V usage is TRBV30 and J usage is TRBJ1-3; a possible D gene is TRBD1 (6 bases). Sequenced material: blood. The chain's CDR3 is CAWISLGGLSGNTIYF. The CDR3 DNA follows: TGTGCCTGGATCAGCCTAGGGGGTCTCTCTGGAAACACCATATATTTT.